The clone carrying this T cell receptor beta chain was counted only a few times. The CDR3 runs to 12 residues. V gave up 2 bases and J gave up 9 bases, with 8 bases separating them. Germline CDR1 and CDR2: MNHEY and SVGEGT. Original data processing: Amplifying reference gene primers gave estimates of nucleated cell counts. This table comes from immunoSEQ multiplex PCR, and its TCRdb copy is limited to in-frame clones, with some not included. V, J and clone size are those of that table, while D and trimming were read from the DNA. The table shows fewer than 300,000 clones, with roughly 79% occurring only once. This sample stems from a study of blood T cell repertoires in COVID-19. About the study: The analysed material was cDNA or gDNA that came from T cells, B-cell-depleted T cells, or PBMCs.

Sample: peripheral blood. J is TRBJ2-1 and V is TRBV6-2 or TRBV6-3; possible D gene TRBD2, 6 bases. This receptor was obtained from a woman between 55 and 75 years old with active or convalescent COVID-19. The CDR3 is CASSYMGGEQFF. As DNA, the CDR3 is TGTGCCAGCAGTTACATGGGGGGTGAGCAGTTCTTC.